This is a list of T cell receptor beta chains from one sample in a study of PD-1 blockade in classical Hodgkin lymphoma. TCRdb keeps only in-frame clones here, not all; method: immunoSEQ multiplex PCR. The data contain around 40,000 clones, around 78% of them seen just once; the ten biggest clones take up around an eighth. Sample: peripheral blood mononuclear cells (PBMCs), taken at baseline. Every receptor here comes from a human donor with classical Hodgkin lymphoma. The CDR3 runs from the conserved cysteine through the conserved F or W. D genes are given only for firm matches. Size is stated for part of the rows, as once, few or many counts, or as a class when the clone is expanded.

TRBV7-8	TRBJ2-5	18	few	TRBD2	TGTGCCAGCAGCTTAGCGCTCGAAACGGGGGGGCGGTGGGAGACCCAGTACTTC	CASSLALETGGRWETQYF
TRBV7-7	TRBJ2-5	13	once	TRBD1	TGTGCCAGCAGCAGGGGGCTATTAGAGACCCAGTACTTC	CASSRGLLETQYF
TRBV7-2	TRBJ2-3	15	NA	NA	TGTGCCAGCAGCTCAACGGACTTACTCACAGATACGCAGTATTTT	CASSSTDLLTDTQYF
TRBV19	TRBJ2-3	14	NA	TRBD1	TGTGCCAGTAGTATTGGACAGGGCGCAGATACGCAGTATTTT	CASSIGQGADTQYF
TRBV5-1	TRBJ1-1	16	NA	NA	TGCGCCAGCAGCTTAACATATGACAGCTTGAACACTGAAGCTTTCTTT	CASSLTYDSLNTEAFF
TRBV19	TRBJ2-5	15	NA	TRBD1	TGTGCCAGTAAAAGGCGACAGGGGATGAGAGAGACCCAGTACTTC	CASKRRQGMRETQYF
TRBV13	TRBJ2-5	13	NA	NA	TGTGCCAGCAGCTTAGGCCTGCCGGAGACCCAGTACTTC	CASSLGLPETQYF
TRBV4-2	TRBJ1-3	14	NA	NA	TGTGCCAGCAGCCAAGAGAGGGGTGGAAACACCATATATTTT	CASSQERGGNTIYF
TRBV7-2	TRBJ2-2	17	NA	TRBD2	TGTGCCAGCAGCTATGTGACTAGCGGGGAATACACCGGGGAGCTGTTTTTT	CASSYVTSGEYTGELFF
TRBV5-1	TRBJ1-5	14	NA	NA	TGCGCCAGCAGCTTGGGATCCGGGAATCAGCCCCAGCATTTT	CASSLGSGNQPQHF
TRBV20-1	TRBJ1-1	11	NA	NA	TGCAGTGCTAGAGGGGACAATGAAGCTTTCTTT	CSARGDNEAFF